Presented here are 27 T cell receptor beta chains from one specimen sequenced in a study of radiotherapy plus CTLA-4 blockade in lung cancer. Profiling relied on immunoSEQ multiplex PCR, and the TCRdb table lists in-frame clones only, not all of them. The sample has about 82,000 clones; approximately 75% are singletons. The starting material was peripheral blood, obtained from a patient treated with radiotherapy plus ipilimumab. The origin of the receptors is a human donor with non-small cell lung cancer that progressed on radiotherapy plus ipilimumab.

The V call is TRBV4-1, the J call TRBJ2-7; 10 positions agree with TRBD1. Germline values: CDR1 MGHRA, CDR2 YSYEKL. V lost 0 bases and J lost 5; bases outside the gene matches: 4. This CDR3 is built from 15 residues. The CDR3 nucleotides read TGCGCCAGCAGCCAAGATGGACAGGGGGTCGACGAGCAGTACTTC. It translates to CASSQDGQGVDEQYF.

This clone came up a few times. This sequence joins TRBV6-5 and TRBJ2-5; 9 nucleotides agree with TRBD2. The CDR3 extends over 15 amino acids. The trim removed 3 bases at V and 4 bases at J, leaving 6 bases unmatched. Germline loops: CDR1 MNHEY, CDR2 SVGAGI. The CDR3 nucleotides are TGTGCCAGCAGTTATGGTAGCGGGAGAGGAGAGACCCAGTACTTC. Amino acids: CASSYGSGRGETQYF.

The chain combines TRBV15 with TRBJ1-2; 10 bases agree with TRBD1. The CDR3 has 14 amino acids. V dropped 1 base and J dropped 5; count of bases not matched to a gene: 1. Germline-derived CDR1 and CDR2 are LNHNV and YYDKDF (reference sequence). The CDR3 nucleotides are TGTGCCACCAGCAGAGGACAGGGGGCTTATGGCTACACCTTC. Its translation is CATSRGQGAYGYTF.

CDR3 sequence: CASSLEGALGGYTF. The CDR3, as DNA: TGTGCCAGCAGCTTAGAAGGTGCCTTAGGCGGCTACACCTTC. The chain employs TRBV7-2 and TRBJ1-2; D is ambiguous. CDR3 size: 14 residues. Germline V lookup: CDR1 SGHTA, CDR2 FQGNSA. V lost 1 base, J lost 8 bases, and 14 bases lay in between.

The chain combines TRBV27 with TRBJ2-2; D remains unclear. The germline V gene has CDR1 MNHEY and CDR2 SMNVEV (reference sequence). V lost 6 bases to trimming and J lost 5 bases, with 25 bases between them. The CDR3 loop spans 18 amino acids. In nucleotides, the CDR3 is TGTGCCAGCAGCCCCACGGGCCGGCTAGTGGGCCCGACCGGGGAGCTGTTTTTT. Amino acid sequence: CASSPTGRLVGPTGELFF.

The V gene is TRBV2, the J gene TRBJ1-2; no clear D. V lost 2 bases, J lost 5 bases, and 6 bases lay in between. This CDR3 has 12 residues. The germline gives CDR1 SNHLY, CDR2 FYNNEI. CDR3 sequence reads: CASSETAYGYTF. The DNA of the CDR3 is TGTGCCAGCAGTGAAACCGCGTATGGCTACACCTTC.

V usage is TRBV6-5 and J usage is TRBJ1-6, with D perhaps matching TRBD1 (5 bases). The germline V gene has CDR1 MNHEY and CDR2 SVGAGI. Trimming cost V 3 bases and J 8 bases, with 11 bases left between them. CDR3 length: 14 amino acids. CDR3 amino acids: CASSYGGLHSPLHF. The CDR3 nucleotides read TGTGCCAGCAGTTATGGGGGGTTACATTCACCCCTCCACTTT.

The CDR3 sequence: CASSVLDSTEEQFF. CDR3 nucleotide sequence: TGTGCCAGCAGCGTACTCGACAGTACTGAGGAGCAGTTCTTC. V is TRBV9 and J is TRBJ2-1; the D gene is possibly TRBD1 (5 bases). This CDR3 is 14 amino acids long. The V gene's germline CDR1 is SGDLS and CDR2 YYNGEE. Between the trimmed V and J ends, which lost 1 base and 10 bases, there was a span of 15 bases.

This clone showed up just once. V is TRBV6-1 and J is TRBJ2-3, with D tentatively TRBD2 (6 bases). The CDR3 totals 13 residues. The ends were cut back, 8 bases at V and 3 bases at J, with 12 bases in the middle. The germline gives CDR1 MNHNS, CDR2 SASEGT. The CDR3 is CASGGAGTDTQYF. CDR3 coding DNA: TGTGCCAGCGGCGGGGCGGGAACAGATACGCAGTATTTT.

The J gene is TRBJ2-1, the V gene TRBV10-2; TRBD2 might be the D (5 bases). The V end was cut by 5 bases, the J end by 0 bases, with 11 bases between. This CDR3 contains 15 residues. The germline gives CDR1 WSHSY, CDR2 SAAADI. The CDR3: CASSPSGDSYNEQFF. The CDR3, as DNA: TGCGCCAGCAGTCCCAGCGGTGACTCCTACAATGAGCAGTTCTTC.

V gene TRBV27 combines with J gene TRBJ1-5; TRBD1 matches 7 bases. Germline CDR1 reads MNHEY; CDR2 reads SMNVEV (reference sequence). This CDR3 has 13 residues. J gave up 4 bases and V 8 bases, and 5 bases lay outside the gene matches. The CDR3 loop reads CASGYRGNQPQHF. CDR3 coding DNA: TGTGCCAGCGGCTACAGGGGTAATCAGCCCCAGCATTTT.

The chain links TRBV27 to TRBJ1-2; 8 bases fit TRBD1. Germline values: CDR1 MNHEY, CDR2 SMNVEV (reference sequence). The CDR3 extends over 15 amino acids. With 7 bases clipped from V and 4 bases from J, the junction kept 11 bases outside the gene matches. In nucleotides, the CDR3 is TGTGCCAGCACAACCAGACAGGGGTCCCTCTATGGCTACACCTTC. Its protein is CASTTRQGSLYGYTF.

This chain joins TRBV7-2 and TRBJ2-5, with D tentatively TRBD1 or TRBD2 (5 bases each). CDR1 and CDR2 (germline): SGHTA, FQGNSA. Trimming removed 5 bases at V and 5 bases at J, with 18 bases between. The CDR3 covers 15 residues. CDR3 bases: TGTGCCAGCAGCGTCTCACTCGGGGCTCGGGAGACCCAGTACTTC. Protein sequence: CASSVSLGARETQYF.

The gene calls are TRBV28 and TRBJ2-5; D possibly corresponds to TRBD1 (5 bases). This CDR3 is built from 16 residues. CDR1 MDHEN and CDR2 SYDVKM come from the germline V gene. The V gene lost 5 bases and the J gene lost 5 bases, with 21 bases spanning the gap. CDR3 region: CASSTATVPKWETQYF. The CDR3 DNA reads TGTGCCAGCAGTACTGCGACAGTACCTAAGTGGGAGACCCAGTACTTC.

The chain joins TRBV18 to TRBJ1-1; 10 bases line up with TRBD1. Germline CDR1 and CDR2: KGHSH and LQKENI. The J segment lost 1 base and the V segment lost 3 bases, leaving 5 bases of the junction unmatched. The CDR3 is 16 residues long. This CDR3 is CASSPRTGGGNTEAFF. The CDR3 DNA sequence: TGTGCCAGCTCACCTAGGACAGGGGGAGGGAACACTGAAGCTTTCTTT.

The table lists this clone with a count of one. The genes are TRBV7-8 and TRBJ2-7; D possibly corresponds to TRBD2 (6 bases). The CDR3 extends over 16 amino acids. Trimming stripped 1 base from V and 1 base from J, with 14 bases between. The germline CDR1 and CDR2 sequences are SGHVS and FQNEAQ. CDR3 DNA: TGTGCCAGCAGCTTAGAGGGGACTCTGAGGTCCTACGAGCAGTACTTC. This gives the protein CASSLEGTLRSYEQYF. Complete variable domain (other parts from reference TRBV7-8 and TRBJ2-7): GAGVSQSPRYKVAKRGQDVALRCDPISGHVSLFWYQQALGQGPEFLTYFQNEAQLDKSGLPSDRFFAERPEGSVSTLKIQRTQQEDSAVYLCASSLEGTLRSYEQYFGPGTRLTVT.

The sample holds one count of this clone. The chain has TRBV5-4 and TRBJ2-1; D unclear. V lost 1 base to trimming and J lost 9 bases, with 11 bases between them. The germline V gene encodes CDR1 SGHNT and CDR2 YYREEE (reference sequence). This CDR3 has 13 residues. CDR3: CASSLLGSPEQFF. The CDR3 region has the DNA TGTGCCAGCAGCTTGCTGGGCTCGCCTGAGCAGTTCTTC.

The V and J genes are TRBV5-8 and TRBJ2-7, with TRBD2 matching 14 bases. Germline CDR1 and CDR2: SGHTS and YDEGEE. The ends lost 4 bases at V and 7 bases at J; junction bases unmatched: 10. The CDR3 runs to 16 residues. CDR3 amino acids: CASSPLRGTSGGEQYF. The CDR3 DNA reads TGTGCCAGCAGCCCTCTTAGGGGGACTAGCGGGGGAGAGCAGTACTTC.

The J gene is TRBJ2-1, the V gene TRBV7-7; perhaps TRBD1 as D (6 bases). The V end was cut by 5 bases, the J end by 2 bases, with 10 bases between. Germline V gene lookup returns CDR1 SSHAT and CDR2 FNYEAQ (reference sequence). The length of the CDR3 is 14 residues. CDR3 nucleotides: TGTGCCAGCAGCCCCGAGGGGGCCTACAATGAGCAGTTCTTC. It is translated as CASSPEGAYNEQFF. The variable domain in full, with the rest retrieved from reference TRBV7-7 and TRBJ2-1, is GAGVSQSPRYKVTKRGQDVTLRCDPISSHATLYWYQQALGQGPEFLTYFNYEAQPDKSGLPSDRFSAERPEGSISTLTIQRTEQRDSAMYRCASSPEGAYNEQFFGPGTRLTVL.

The chain has TRBV7-6 and TRBJ2-4, with D tentatively TRBD1 (5 bases). The V end lost 1 base, the J end lost 6 bases, and 7 bases lay between the germline ends. Per germline, CDR1 SGHVS and CDR2 FNYEAQ. CDR3 length equals 13 residues. The CDR3 DNA follows: TGTGCCAGCAGCTTAGGTCAGGGAAACATTCAGTACTTC. Protein: CASSLGQGNIQYF.

The chain employs TRBV19 and TRBJ1-2, with D unresolved. The germline V gene has CDR1 LNHDA and CDR2 SQIVND (reference sequence). This CDR3 is 12 amino acids long. The V gene lost 3 bases and the J gene lost 5 bases, with 7 bases spanning the gap. CDR3 sequence: CASSIVSYGYTF. The CDR3 DNA sequence: TGTGCCAGTAGTATCGTCTCTTATGGCTACACCTTC.

The chain employs TRBV5-1 and TRBJ1-4, with TRBD1 as a possible D gene (5 bases). Between the trimmed V and J ends, which lost 0 bases and 1 base, there was a span of 10 bases. Germline V gene sequence: CDR1 SGHRS, CDR2 YFSETQ. This CDR3 has 16 residues. Here the CDR3 DNA reads TGCGCCAGCAGCTTGGGGGACCGAGTAACTAATGAAAAACTGTTTTTT. Residues: CASSLGDRVTNEKLFF.

J is TRBJ2-3 and V is TRBV7-3; the match to TRBD2 covers 7 bases. Germline CDR1 and CDR2: SGHTA and FQGTGA. CDR3 length: 20 residues. The junction had 15 bases not matched to a gene; V was cut back by 0 bases and J by 0 bases. CDR3 nucleotide sequence: TGTGCCAGCAGCTTAACTCCATTCCGGGGGGAGGTGAGAAGCACAGATACGCAGTATTTT. Translating it yields CASSLTPFRGEVRSTDTQYF.

This chain uses TRBV19 with TRBJ1-5; D unresolved. Trimming pared 3 bases from V and 4 bases from J, leaving 10 bases between. Looked up from germline, CDR1 is LNHDA and CDR2 is SQIVND (reference sequence). The CDR3 spans 14 residues. This CDR3 is CASSMGRVNQPQHF. The CDR3 nucleotides read TGTGCCAGTAGTATGGGTAGAGTTAATCAGCCCCAGCATTTT.

This clone was counted only a few times. The chain employs TRBV5-1 and TRBJ1-1; 9 bases line up with TRBD1. J was trimmed by 1 base and V by 4 bases; bases with no gene match: 2. Per germline, CDR1 SGHRS and CDR2 YFSETQ. This CDR3 spans 14 amino acids. The DNA for the CDR3 is TGCGCCAGCAGCAAGGGACAGGGGAACACTGAAGCTTTCTTT. Residues: CASSKGQGNTEAFF.

This rearrangement joins TRBV18 to TRBJ1-1; no reliable D call. The CDR3 sequence is 13 residues long. V dropped 5 bases and J dropped 3 bases, with 10 bases sitting between them. Germline assignment: CDR1 KGHSH and CDR2 LQKENI. As DNA, the CDR3 is TGTGCCAGCTCAAGAACGGCGGACACTGAAGCTTTCTTT. Translating it yields CASSRTADTEAFF.

The chain has TRBV4-2 and TRBJ1-6; the D is unclear. V lost 0 bases and J lost 7, with 13 bases in between. From germline, CDR1 is LGHNA and CDR2 YNFKEQ. The CDR3 loop spans 16 amino acids. The CDR3 is CASSQELREGNSPLHF. As DNA, the CDR3 is TGTGCCAGCAGCCAAGAATTGAGGGAAGGAAATTCACCCCTCCACTTT.